This T cell receptor beta chain was identified in a study of blood T cell repertoires in COVID-19. The overall study: There were acute and convalescent COVID-19 samples, and they came from the United States, Italy and Spain. PBMCs, B-cell-depleted T cells, or T cells provided the cDNA or gDNA that made up the material.

This clone was seen more than once but under ten times. As originally analysed: Reference gene primer amplification gave nucleated cell count estimates. Sequencing used immunoSEQ multiplex PCR; TCRdb keeps in-frame clones, though not all of them. The V and J calls and clone size are taken from that table; D and trimming were inferred from the DNA. In the table there are around 350,000 clones, around 90% of which are singletons. CDR1 is MNHEY and CDR2 is SVGEGT in the germline V gene. Trimming pared 6 bases from V and 5 bases from J, leaving 13 bases between. CDR3 length: 13 amino acids. The TCR originated in a human donor in a cohort sampled during active COVID-19. This chain connects TRBV6-2 or TRBV6-3 to TRBJ1-1; maybe TRBD1 (6 bases). The sequenced sample was peripheral blood. This CDR3 is CASSLQGWTEAFF. In DNA, the CDR3 is TGTGCCAGCAGCCTACAGGGATGGACTGAAGCTTTCTTT.